The 29 T cell receptor beta chains reported below all come from one sample, sequenced in a study of T cells expressing NK-cell markers (dated by TCRdb to 2020 to 2022). The protocol used for the library was 5' RACE. Sequenced on an Illumina HiSeq 2000. After TCRdb reprocessed the reads, each CDR3 protein sequence was kept as one row, without DNA. The sample table holds about 160,000 distinct CDR3 sequences. The top ten constitute under 20% of the sample. The sequenced sample was blood T cells: a sorted CD56 or NKG2C T cell subset, CD4+ or CD8+ T cells, or bulk PBMC T cells (not recorded which). The source of these receptors is a woman aged 18 to 69 in good health.

CDR3: CATSSSQGFTEAFF. This rearrangement joins TRBV15 to TRBJ1-1; the D call from TCRdb, TRBD1, cannot be confirmed without DNA. Germline CDR1 LNHNV, CDR2 YYDKDF (reference sequence). The CDR3 sequence is 14 residues long.

J is TRBJ1-2 and V is TRBV12-3 or TRBV12-4; the D call of TRBD1 rests on TCRdb alone, since no DNA is present to check it. This CDR3 is 14 amino acids long. The CDR3 sequence: CASSFRQANYGYTF.

This sequence joins TRBV19 and TRBJ2-3; TCRdb picks TRBD2, but there is no DNA to check that call. Germline V gene data show CDR1 as LNHDA and CDR2 as SQIVND (reference sequence). The CDR3 extends over 19 amino acids. The CDR3 spells CASSRLPGTSGSSTDTQYF.

The chain employs TRBV6-1 and TRBJ2-1; TCRdb's assignment of TRBD1 cannot be checked, as there is no DNA. The CDR3 extends over 15 amino acids. Germline-derived CDR1 and CDR2 are MNHNS and SASEGT. CDR3 region: CASSRTGAAENEQFF.

The chain employs TRBV29-1 and TRBJ1-2. Germline lookup yields CDR1 SQVTM and CDR2 ANQGSEA. There are 12 residues in the CDR3. The CDR3 protein is CSVTTRNYGYTF.

This chain connects TRBV6-5 to TRBJ1-1. The length of the CDR3 is 15 residues. CDR1 and CDR2 from the germline V gene are MNHEY and SVGAGI. The CDR3 protein is CASSYYSPQNTEAFF.

The chain's CDR3 is CASSHRGGYGYTF. This rearrangement joins TRBV12-3 or TRBV12-4 to TRBJ1-2; TCRdb lists TRBD1, though no DNA is available to test this call. The CDR3 spans 13 residues.

This rearrangement joins TRBV6-1 to TRBJ2-1; TCRdb proposes TRBD1, but this gene call is untestable without DNA. The V gene's germline CDR1 is MNHNS and CDR2 SASEGT. The CDR3 consists of 14 residues. CDR3 residues: CASNIVAGAGEQFF.

This CDR3 is CASSLPQGAPREQYF. This rearrangement joins TRBV28 to TRBJ2-7; TCRdb calls TRBD1, which cannot be checked without DNA. CDR3 length: 15 amino acids. CDR1 and CDR2 from the germline V gene are MDHEN and SYDVKM.

The V gene is TRBV5-1, the J gene TRBJ2-5; TCRdb's D call of TRBD1 is untestable without DNA. Germline V gene sequence: CDR1 SGHRS, CDR2 YFSETQ. There are 16 residues in the CDR3. The chain's CDR3 is CASSLASRQGPETQYF. The complete variable domain, with remaining parts taken from reference TRBV5-1 and TRBJ2-5, reads KAGVTQTPRYLIKTRGQQVTLSCSPISGHRSVSWYQQTPGQGLQFLFEYFSETQRNKGNFPGRFSGRQFSNSRSEMNVSTLELGDSALYLCASSLASRQGPETQYFGPGTRLLVL.

CDR3 in amino acids: CSAPFAGLEETQYF. The chain links TRBV20-1 to TRBJ2-5; no DNA is available, so the TRBD1 call from TCRdb remains unchecked. The length of the CDR3 is 14 residues. Looked up from germline, CDR1 is DFQATT and CDR2 is SNEGSKA (reference sequence).

The V call is TRBV7-3, the J call TRBJ2-3; TCRdb calls TRBD2, which cannot be checked without DNA. Germline CDR1 and CDR2: SGHTA and FQGTGA. The CDR3 totals 14 residues. CDR3 region: CASSPSGRVDTQYF.

The chain has TRBV10-3 and TRBJ1-2; without DNA, the TCRdb call of TRBD1 cannot be checked. CDR3 size: 13 residues. The germline V gene has CDR1 ENHRY and CDR2 SYGVKD. CDR3 residues: CAISDNRGPGYTF.

V is TRBV7-2 and J is TRBJ2-3. In germline, CDR1 is SGHTA, CDR2 FQGNSA. This CDR3 has 15 amino acids. The CDR3 loop is CASSLVTTQTDTQYF.

The chain joins TRBV6-2 or TRBV6-3 to TRBJ2-4. The CDR3 has 13 residues. From germline, CDR1 is MNHEY and CDR2 SVGEGT. This chain's CDR3 is CATADPNKNIQYF.

The V call is TRBV24-1, the J call TRBJ2-7; TCRdb outputs TRBD1, but without DNA this stays unchecked. Germline V gene sequence: CDR1 KGHDR, CDR2 SFDVKD. This CDR3 is 15 amino acids long. CDR3 in amino acids: CATSDSWGISHEQYF.

This chain uses TRBV13 with TRBJ2-7; no DNA is available, so the TRBD1 call from TCRdb remains unchecked. CDR3 length: 16 amino acids. From germline, CDR1 is PRHDT and CDR2 FYEKMQ (reference sequence). CDR3 residues: CASSITGTGSGGEQYF.

The chain uses TRBV4-1 and TRBJ2-4; the TCRdb D gene call, TRBD1, has no DNA to confirm it. Germline-derived CDR1 and CDR2 are MGHRA and YSYEKL. The CDR3 is made up of 14 amino acids. This chain's CDR3 is CASSKRGDQNIQYF.

This chain uses TRBV7-3 with TRBJ2-3; TCRdb's assignment of TRBD1 cannot be checked, as there is no DNA. CDR1 SGHTA and CDR2 FQGTGA come from the germline V gene. The length of the CDR3 is 14 residues. The chain's CDR3 is CASSPGLITDTQYF.

This sequence joins TRBV10-3 and TRBJ1-3; TCRdb reports TRBD1, a call that lacks DNA to check it against. Germline CDR1 and CDR2: ENHRY and SYGVKD. CDR3 length: 16 amino acids. The chain's CDR3 is CATGQGMNFAGNTIYF.

The chain recombines TRBV20-1 with TRBJ1-2; TCRdb's D call of TRBD1 is untestable without DNA. Germline loops: CDR1 DFQATT, CDR2 SNEGSKA (reference sequence). This CDR3 has 13 residues. The CDR3 is CSAPDRMGYGYTF.

The chain has TRBV9 and TRBJ2-5; TCRdb's D call, TRBD2, is unchecked because there is no DNA. Germline CDR1 SGDLS, CDR2 YYNGEE. This CDR3 region has 16 residues. The chain's CDR3 is CASSARTSGSLETQYF.

The genes are TRBV20-1 and TRBJ2-1; no DNA is available, so the TRBD2 call from TCRdb remains unchecked. Germline V gene sequence: CDR1 DFQATT, CDR2 SNEGSKA (reference sequence). The CDR3 has 19 residues. The chain's CDR3 is CSARVLTSGRTSSYNEQFF.

The rearrangement joins TRBV12-3 or TRBV12-4 to TRBJ2-7; TCRdb calls TRBD1, which cannot be checked without DNA. This CDR3 spans 15 amino acids. The CDR3 here is CASGRGVGFSYEQYF.

V is TRBV6-1 and J is TRBJ1-5. Germline lookup yields CDR1 MNHNS and CDR2 SASEGT. This CDR3 is built from 15 residues. The CDR3 region is CASRTSLYSNQPQHF.

This chain uses TRBV6-5 with TRBJ1-2. Germline V gene lookup returns CDR1 MNHEY and CDR2 SVGAGI. This CDR3 region has 17 residues. The CDR3 here is CASSYWGGGRSNYGYTF.

The CDR3 sequence is CASSSTGQQLNEKLFF. The chain combines TRBV7-8 with TRBJ1-4; no DNA is available, so the TRBD1 call from TCRdb remains unchecked. CDR1 and CDR2 from the germline V gene are SGHVS and FQNEAQ. This CDR3 contains 16 residues.

The chain couples TRBV7-6 to TRBJ2-6. The CDR3 totals 14 residues. Germline CDR1 SGHVS, CDR2 FNYEAQ. CDR3 sequence: CASSLGYGANVLTF. The full variable domain, with the rest looked up from reference TRBV7-6 and TRBJ2-6, is GAGVSQSPRYKVTKRGQDVALRCDPISGHVSLYWYRQALGQGPEFLTYFNYEAQQDKSGLPNDRFSAERPEGSISTLTIQRTEQRDSAMYRCASSLGYGANVLTFGAGSRLTVL.

The rearrangement joins TRBV27 to TRBJ1-5; TCRdb reports TRBD1, a call that lacks DNA to check it against. This CDR3 is built from 14 residues. CDR1 and CDR2 (germline): MNHEY, SMNVEV (reference sequence). This CDR3 reads CASSQGLSNQPQHF.